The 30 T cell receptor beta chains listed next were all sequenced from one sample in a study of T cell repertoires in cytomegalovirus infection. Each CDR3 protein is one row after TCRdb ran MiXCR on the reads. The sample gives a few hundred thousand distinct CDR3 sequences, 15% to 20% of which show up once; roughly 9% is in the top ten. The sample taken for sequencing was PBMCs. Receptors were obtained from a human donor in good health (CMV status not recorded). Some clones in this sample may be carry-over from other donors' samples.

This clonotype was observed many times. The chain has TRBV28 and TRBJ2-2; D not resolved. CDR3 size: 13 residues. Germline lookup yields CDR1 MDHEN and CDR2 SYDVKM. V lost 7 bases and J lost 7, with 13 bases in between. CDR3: CASTLSGGGELFF. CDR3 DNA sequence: TGTGCCAGCACCCTCTCGGGCGGCGGGGAGCTGTTTTTT.

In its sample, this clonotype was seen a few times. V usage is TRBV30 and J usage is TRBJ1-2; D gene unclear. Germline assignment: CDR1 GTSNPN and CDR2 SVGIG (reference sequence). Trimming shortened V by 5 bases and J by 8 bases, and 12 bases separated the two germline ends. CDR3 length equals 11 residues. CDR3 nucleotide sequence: TGTGCCTGGTCCTCCAGGCGGGGCTACACCTTC. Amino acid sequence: CAWSSRRGYTF. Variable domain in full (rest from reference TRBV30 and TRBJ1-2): SQTIHQWPATLVQPVGSPLSLECTVEGTSNPNLYWYRQAAGRGLQLLFYSVGIGQISSEVPQNLSASRPQDRQFILSSKKLLLSDSGFYLCAWSSRRGYTFGSGTRLTVV.

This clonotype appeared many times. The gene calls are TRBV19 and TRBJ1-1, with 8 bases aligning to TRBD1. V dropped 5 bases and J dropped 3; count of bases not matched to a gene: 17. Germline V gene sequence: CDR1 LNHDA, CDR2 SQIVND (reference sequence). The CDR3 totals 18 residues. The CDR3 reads CASSLPGQGDIAYTEAFF. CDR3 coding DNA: TGTGCCAGTAGTCTCCCCGGACAGGGAGATATTGCTTACACTGAAGCTTTCTTT.

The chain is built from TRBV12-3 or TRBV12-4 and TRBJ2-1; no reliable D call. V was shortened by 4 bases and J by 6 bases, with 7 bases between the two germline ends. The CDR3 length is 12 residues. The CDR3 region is CASSSRPNEQFF. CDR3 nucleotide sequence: TGTGCCAGCAGTTCGCGACCCAATGAGCAGTTCTTC.

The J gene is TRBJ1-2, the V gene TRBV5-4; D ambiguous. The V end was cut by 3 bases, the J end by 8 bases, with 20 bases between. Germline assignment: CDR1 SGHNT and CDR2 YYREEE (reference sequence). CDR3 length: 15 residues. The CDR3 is CASSSLTASLLGYTF. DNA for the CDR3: TGTGCCAGCAGCTCGCTTACAGCCAGCTTATTGGGCTACACCTTC.

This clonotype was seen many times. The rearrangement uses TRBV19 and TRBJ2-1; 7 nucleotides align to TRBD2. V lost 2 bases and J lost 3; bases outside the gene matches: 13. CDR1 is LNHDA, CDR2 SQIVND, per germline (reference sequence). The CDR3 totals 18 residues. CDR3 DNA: TGTGCCAGTAGTATATGGCCCCCGGAACTAGCGAACTACAATGAGCAGTTCTTC. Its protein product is CASSIWPPELANYNEQFF. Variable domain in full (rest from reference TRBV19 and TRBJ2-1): DGGITQSPKYLFRKEGQNVTLSCEQNLNHDAMYWYRQDPGQGLRLIYYSQIVNDFQKGDIAEGYSVSREKKESFPLTVTSAQKNPTAFYLCASSIWPPELANYNEQFFGPGTRLTVL.

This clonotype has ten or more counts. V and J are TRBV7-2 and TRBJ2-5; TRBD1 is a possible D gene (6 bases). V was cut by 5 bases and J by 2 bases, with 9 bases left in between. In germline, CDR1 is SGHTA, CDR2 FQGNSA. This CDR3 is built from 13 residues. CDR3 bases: TGTGCCAGCAGCCAAGGGACACAAGAGACCCAGTACTTC. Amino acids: CASSQGTQETQYF.

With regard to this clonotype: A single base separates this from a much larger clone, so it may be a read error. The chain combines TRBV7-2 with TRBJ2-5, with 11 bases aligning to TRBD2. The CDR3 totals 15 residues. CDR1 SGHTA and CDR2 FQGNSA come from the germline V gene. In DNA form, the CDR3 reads TGTGTCAGCAGCCCCCAGACTAGCGGGGAAGAGACCCAGTACTTC. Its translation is CVSSPQTSGEETQYF.

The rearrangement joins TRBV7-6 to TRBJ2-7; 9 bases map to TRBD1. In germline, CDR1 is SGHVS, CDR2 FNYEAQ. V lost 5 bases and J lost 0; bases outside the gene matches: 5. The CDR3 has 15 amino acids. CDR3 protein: CASSPAGQGSYEQYF. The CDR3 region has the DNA TGTGCCAGCAGCCCAGCGGGACAGGGCTCCTACGAGCAGTACTTC.

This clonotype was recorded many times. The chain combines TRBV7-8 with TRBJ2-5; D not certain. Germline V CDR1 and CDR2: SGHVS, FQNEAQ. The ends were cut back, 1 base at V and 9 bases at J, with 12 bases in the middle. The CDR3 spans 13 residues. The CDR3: CASSLEAAVAQYF. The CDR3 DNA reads TGTGCCAGCAGCTTAGAGGCCGCCGTGGCCCAGTACTTC.

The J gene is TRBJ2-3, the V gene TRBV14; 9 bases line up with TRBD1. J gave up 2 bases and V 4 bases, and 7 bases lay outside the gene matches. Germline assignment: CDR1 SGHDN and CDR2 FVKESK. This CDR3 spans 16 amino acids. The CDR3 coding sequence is TGTGCCAGCAGCCGCCTCCGGGACAGGGACACAGATACGCAGTATTTT. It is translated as CASSRLRDRDTDTQYF. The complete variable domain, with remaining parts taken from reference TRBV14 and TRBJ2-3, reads EAGVTQFPSHSVIEKGQTVTLRCDPISGHDNLYWYRRVMGKEIKFLLHFVKESKQDESGMPNNRFLAERTGGTYSTLKVQPAELEDSGVYFCASSRLRDRDTDTQYFGPGTRLTVL.

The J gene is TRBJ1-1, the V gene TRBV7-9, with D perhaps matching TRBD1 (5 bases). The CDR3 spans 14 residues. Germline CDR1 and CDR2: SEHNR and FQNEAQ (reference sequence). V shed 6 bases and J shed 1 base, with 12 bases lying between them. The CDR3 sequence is CASSLHGGNTEAFF. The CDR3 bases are TGTGCCAGCAGTCTACACGGGGGGAACACTGAAGCTTTCTTT.

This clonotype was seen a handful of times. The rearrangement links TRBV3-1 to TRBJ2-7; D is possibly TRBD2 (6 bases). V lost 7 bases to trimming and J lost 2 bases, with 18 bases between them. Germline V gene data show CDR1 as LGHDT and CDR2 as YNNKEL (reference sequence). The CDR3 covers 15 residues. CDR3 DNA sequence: TGTGCCAGCATGAGGCAGGGAGGAGGGGCCTACGAGCAGTACTTC. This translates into CASMRQGGGAYEQYF.

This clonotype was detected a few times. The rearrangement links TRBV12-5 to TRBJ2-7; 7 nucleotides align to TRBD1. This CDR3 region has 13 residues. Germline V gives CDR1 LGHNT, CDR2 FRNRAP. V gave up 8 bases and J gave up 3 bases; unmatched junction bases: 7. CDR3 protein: CASSQGVDYEQYF. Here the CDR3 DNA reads TGTGCTAGTAGTCAGGGGGTTGACTACGAGCAGTACTTC. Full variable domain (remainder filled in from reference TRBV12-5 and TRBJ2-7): DARVTQTPRHKVTEMGQEVTMRCQPILGHNTVFWYRQTMMQGLELLAYFRNRAPLDDSGMPKDRFSAEMPDATLATLKIQPSEPRDSAVYFCASSQGVDYEQYFGPGTRLTVT.

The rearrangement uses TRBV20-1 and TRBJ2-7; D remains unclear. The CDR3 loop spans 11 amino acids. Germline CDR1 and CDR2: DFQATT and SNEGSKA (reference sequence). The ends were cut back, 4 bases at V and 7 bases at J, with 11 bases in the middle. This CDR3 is CSATSLGEQYF. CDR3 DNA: TGCAGTGCTACGAGTCTCGGGGAGCAGTACTTC.

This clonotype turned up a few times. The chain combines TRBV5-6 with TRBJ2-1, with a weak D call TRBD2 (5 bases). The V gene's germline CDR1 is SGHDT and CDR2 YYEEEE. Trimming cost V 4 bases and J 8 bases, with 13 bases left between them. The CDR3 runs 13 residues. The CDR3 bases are TGTGCCAGCAGCCCCCGGGGTGGCGATGAGCAGTTCTTC. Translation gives CASSPRGGDEQFF. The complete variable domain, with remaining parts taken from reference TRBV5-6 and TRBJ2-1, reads DAGVTQSPTHLIKTRGQQVTLRCSPKSGHDTVSWYQQALGQGPQFIFQYYEEEERQRGNFPDRFSGHQFPNYSSELNVNALLLGDSALYLCASSPRGGDEQFFGPGTRLTVL.

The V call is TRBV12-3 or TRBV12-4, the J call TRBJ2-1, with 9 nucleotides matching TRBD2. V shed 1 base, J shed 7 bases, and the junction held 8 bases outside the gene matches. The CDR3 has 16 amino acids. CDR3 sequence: CASSLGLAGGVNEQFF. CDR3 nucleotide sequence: TGTGCCAGCAGTTTAGGTCTTGCGGGAGGGGTGAATGAGCAGTTCTTC.

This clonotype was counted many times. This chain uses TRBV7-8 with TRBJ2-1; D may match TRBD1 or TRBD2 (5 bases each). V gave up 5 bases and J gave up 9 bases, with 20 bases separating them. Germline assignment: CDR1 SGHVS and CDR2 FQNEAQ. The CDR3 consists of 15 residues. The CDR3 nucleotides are TGTGCCAGCAGCCCCTGGGACCCCACGACCAGTGAGCAGTTCTTC. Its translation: CASSPWDPTTSEQFF.

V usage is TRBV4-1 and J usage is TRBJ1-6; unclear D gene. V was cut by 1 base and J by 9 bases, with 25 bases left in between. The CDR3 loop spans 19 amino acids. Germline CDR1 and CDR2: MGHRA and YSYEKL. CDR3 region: CASSQALIIAPRKPSPLHF. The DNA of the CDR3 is TGCGCCAGCAGCCAAGCTCTGATAATAGCGCCACGGAAACCTTCACCCCTCCACTTT.

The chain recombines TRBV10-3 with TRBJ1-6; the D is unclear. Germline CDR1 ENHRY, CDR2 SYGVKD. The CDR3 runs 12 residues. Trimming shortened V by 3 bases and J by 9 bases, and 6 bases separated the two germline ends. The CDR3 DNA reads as TGTGCCATCAGTGATTGGGGTTCACCCCTCCACTTT. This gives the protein CAISDWGSPLHF.

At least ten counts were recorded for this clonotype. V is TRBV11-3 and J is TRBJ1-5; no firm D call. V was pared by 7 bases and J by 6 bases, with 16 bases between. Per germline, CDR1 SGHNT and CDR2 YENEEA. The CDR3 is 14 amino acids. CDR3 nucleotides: TGTGCCAGCAACGGCTCCCTAATGGTTCAGCCCCAGCATTTT. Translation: CASNGSLMVQPQHF.

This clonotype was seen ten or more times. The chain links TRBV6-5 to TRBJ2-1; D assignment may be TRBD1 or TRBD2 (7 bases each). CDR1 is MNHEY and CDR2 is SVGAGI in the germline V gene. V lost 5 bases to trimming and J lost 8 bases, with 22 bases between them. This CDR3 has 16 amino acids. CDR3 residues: CASSRAPVGRGHEQFF. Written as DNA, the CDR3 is TGTGCCAGCAGTAGGGCCCCGGTGGGGAGGGGGCATGAGCAGTTCTTC.

The CDR3: CASSPRSDSGNTIYF. For the CDR3, the DNA is TGTGCCAGCAGCCCTAGGTCAGACTCTGGAAACACCATATATTTT. The gene calls are TRBV7-9 and TRBJ1-3; D not resolved. V was clipped by 5 bases and J by 0 bases, with 11 bases between them. Germline V lookup: CDR1 SEHNR, CDR2 FQNEAQ (reference sequence). This CDR3 is built from 15 residues.

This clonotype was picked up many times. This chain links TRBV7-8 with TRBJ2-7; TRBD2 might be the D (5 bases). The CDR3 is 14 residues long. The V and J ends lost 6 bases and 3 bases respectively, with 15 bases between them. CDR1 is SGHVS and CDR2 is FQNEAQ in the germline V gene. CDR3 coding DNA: TGTGCCAGCAGTCGTTCTCCGGGGTTCTACGAGCAGTACTTC. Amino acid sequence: CASSRSPGFYEQYF.

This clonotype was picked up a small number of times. The CDR3 sequence is CASSPTRNYGYTF. In DNA, the CDR3 is TGTGCCAGCAGTCCTACCCGAAACTATGGCTACACCTTC. The V and J genes are TRBV12-3 or TRBV12-4 and TRBJ1-2; D call uncertain. V was pared by 5 bases and J by 2 bases, with 9 bases between. The CDR3 length is 13 residues.

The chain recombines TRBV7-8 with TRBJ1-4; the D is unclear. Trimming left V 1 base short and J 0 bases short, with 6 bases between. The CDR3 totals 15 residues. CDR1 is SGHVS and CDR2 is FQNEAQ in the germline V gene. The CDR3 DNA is TGTGCCAGCAGCTTAGTAGATGCAACTAATGAAAAACTGTTTTTT. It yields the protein CASSLVDATNEKLFF.

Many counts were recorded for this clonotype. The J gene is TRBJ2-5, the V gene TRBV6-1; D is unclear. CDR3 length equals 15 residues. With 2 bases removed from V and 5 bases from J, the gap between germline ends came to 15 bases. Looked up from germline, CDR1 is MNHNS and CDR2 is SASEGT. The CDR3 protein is CASSEFAPPTETQYF. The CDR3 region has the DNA TGTGCCAGCAGTGAATTCGCCCCCCCTACCGAGACCCAGTACTTC.

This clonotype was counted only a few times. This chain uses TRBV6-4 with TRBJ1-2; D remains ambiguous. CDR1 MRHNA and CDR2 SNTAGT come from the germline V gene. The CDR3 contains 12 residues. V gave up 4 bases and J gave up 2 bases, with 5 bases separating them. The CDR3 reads CASSVKNYGYTF. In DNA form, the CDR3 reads TGTGCCAGCAGTGTGAAGAACTATGGCTACACCTTC.

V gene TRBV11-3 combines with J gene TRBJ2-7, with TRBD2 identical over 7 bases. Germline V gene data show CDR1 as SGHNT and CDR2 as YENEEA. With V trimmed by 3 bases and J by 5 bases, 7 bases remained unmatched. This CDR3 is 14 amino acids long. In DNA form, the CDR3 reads TGTGCCAGCAGCTTCGGCGGGAGAAGGAACGAGCAGTACTTC. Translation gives CASSFGGRRNEQYF.

The chain's CDR3 is CASSRGADQPQHF. The CDR3 coding sequence is TGTGCCAGCAGCCGTGGTGCAGATCAGCCCCAGCATTTT. The chain has TRBV5-6 and TRBJ1-5, with D hard to call. The germline CDR1 and CDR2 sequences are SGHDT and YYEEEE. The CDR3 sequence is 13 residues long. The V end was cut by 4 bases, the J end by 5 bases, with 10 bases between.